One and the same sample provided the 27 T cell receptor beta chains below, sequenced in a study of blood T cell repertoires in COVID-19. The data were produced by immunoSEQ multiplex PCR, yet TCRdb's version contains in-frame clones alone and is incomplete. The table lists around 30,000 clones, around 87% of them singletons. Sequenced: peripheral blood. The receptors shown here come from a man aged 60 to 69 with active COVID-19.

This chain links TRBV28 with TRBJ1-5; TRBD1 might be the D (6 bases). The germline V gene has CDR1 MDHEN and CDR2 SYDVKM. The CDR3 totals 14 residues. Trimming cost V 5 bases and J 6 bases, with 14 bases left between them. The CDR3 is CASSVRGGTQPQHF. CDR3 bases: TGTGCCAGCAGTGTGCGTGGGGGCACTCAGCCCCAGCATTTT.

In its sample, this clone was seen a few times. The chain joins TRBV3-1 (or the pseudogene TRBV3-2) to TRBJ1-5; D uncertain. V gave up 4 bases and J gave up 6 bases, with 13 bases separating them. CDR3 length equals 14 residues. Germline V CDR1 and CDR2: LGHDT, YNNKEL (reference sequence). CDR3 nucleotide sequence: TGTGCCAGCAGCCCACGGACTCTGCGTCAGCCCCAGCATTTT. Its protein is CASSPRTLRQPQHF.

V usage is TRBV10-2 and J usage is TRBJ2-7; 7 bases match TRBD1. The germline V gene has CDR1 WSHSY and CDR2 SAAADI. The CDR3 spans 15 residues. Unmatched junction bases numbered 7, after V lost 1 base and J lost 4 bases. The CDR3 here is CASSEFNRGVYEQYF. The DNA for the CDR3 is TGCGCCAGCAGTGAGTTCAACAGGGGAGTTTACGAGCAGTACTTC.

The chain uses TRBV7-9 and TRBJ1-1; D unresolved. The CDR3 has 14 residues. CDR1 and CDR2 (germline): SEHNR, FQNEAQ (reference sequence). V lost 1 base and J lost 0, with 6 bases in between. CDR3 sequence: CASSLVHLNTEAFF. DNA for the CDR3: TGTGCCAGCAGCTTAGTACACCTGAACACTGAAGCTTTCTTT.

The chain has TRBV27 and TRBJ1-5; maybe TRBD1 (5 bases). The V gene's germline CDR1 is MNHEY and CDR2 SMNVEV (reference sequence). V was shortened by 5 bases and J by 1 base, with 9 bases between the two germline ends. The CDR3 is 14 amino acids. CDR3 amino acids: CASSPPGSNQPQHF. CDR3 DNA sequence: TGTGCCAGCAGTCCGCCAGGGAGCAATCAGCCCCAGCATTTT.

The chain recombines TRBV11-2 with TRBJ1-4; 7 positions match TRBD1. There are 15 residues in the CDR3. V lost 5 bases to trimming and J lost 3 bases; unmatched junction nucleotides: 6. From germline, CDR1 is SGHAT and CDR2 FQNNGV. CDR3 nucleotide sequence: TGTGCCAGCAGCCTACCAGGGGGGCCTAATGAAAAACTGTTTTTT. Translating gives CASSLPGGPNEKLFF.

This chain uses TRBV5-4 with TRBJ2-5; 8 nucleotides agree with TRBD2. The V gene end was trimmed by 4 bases and the J gene end by 5 bases; junction bases not matched to a gene: 7. CDR1 and CDR2 from the germline V gene are SGHNT and YYREEE (reference sequence). The CDR3 totals 14 residues. CDR3 coding DNA: TGTGCCAGCAGCGGTACGGGGGGGCGGGAGACCCAGTACTTC. Translation gives CASSGTGGRETQYF.

The gene calls are TRBV3-1 (or the pseudogene TRBV3-2) and TRBJ1-4; tentative D call: TRBD1 (6 bases). CDR1 is LGHDT, CDR2 YNNKEL, per germline (reference sequence). V lost 4 bases and J 0 bases, leaving 15 bases between the germline ends. The CDR3 is 17 amino acids. CDR3 amino acids: CASSPLGHPTTNEKLFF. The CDR3 DNA reads as TGTGCCAGCAGCCCTCTGGGACACCCAACAACTAATGAAAAACTGTTTTTT.

The V and J genes are TRBV20-1 and TRBJ1-3; no firm D call. The CDR3 consists of 18 residues. Germline lookup yields CDR1 DFQATT and CDR2 SNEGSKA (reference sequence). The germline V and J ends were trimmed by 3 bases and 1 base, with 22 bases remaining between them. Here the CDR3 DNA reads TGCAGTGCTAGTTCTCTCTCAGACGGGATGGGTTCTGGAAACACCATATATTTT. The encoded protein is CSASSLSDGMGSGNTIYF.

The genes are TRBV28 and TRBJ2-4; TRBD1 matches 9 bases. Per the germline V gene, CDR1 is MDHEN and CDR2 is SYDVKM. V lost 4 bases to trimming and J lost 8 bases; unmatched junction nucleotides: 3. The CDR3 covers 13 residues. CDR3 amino acids: CASSSGQGDIQYF. The DNA for the CDR3 is TGTGCCAGCAGTTCGGGACAGGGCGACATTCAGTACTTC.

V usage is TRBV7-2 and J usage is TRBJ2-7, with 8 bases aligning to TRBD2. Per germline, CDR1 SGHTA and CDR2 FQGNSA. This CDR3 spans 16 amino acids. V trimming: 5 bases; J trimming: 4 bases; junction bases outside the gene matches: 13. For the CDR3, the DNA is TGTGCCAGCAGCCCGCGGGGGGACTCGTGGGCTTACGAGCAGTACTTC. Its protein is CASSPRGDSWAYEQYF.

The J gene is TRBJ2-1, the V gene TRBV4-1; weak D call: TRBD2 (7 bases). The CDR3 has 18 amino acids. V was trimmed by 0 bases and J by 0 bases, leaving 15 bases between them. Germline CDR1 MGHRA, CDR2 YSYEKL. CDR3 protein: CASSQESFRGGSYNEQFF. CDR3 DNA: TGCGCCAGCAGCCAAGAATCGTTTAGGGGGGGCTCCTACAATGAGCAGTTCTTC.

The chain combines TRBV6-2 or TRBV6-3 with TRBJ2-7; maybe TRBD2 (5 bases). This CDR3 has 13 residues. The V and J ends lost 5 bases and 5 bases respectively, with 13 bases between them. Germline lookup yields CDR1 MNHEY and CDR2 SVGEGT. The CDR3 DNA is TGTGCCAGCAGTCGGACCGCGCGGGACGAGCAGTACTTC. This gives the protein CASSRTARDEQYF.

This sequence joins TRBV5-5 and TRBJ2-5, with D perhaps TRBD1 (5 bases). Germline CDR1 and CDR2: SGHKS and YYEKEE (reference sequence). The V end lost 0 bases, the J end lost 2 bases, and 11 bases lay between the germline ends. The CDR3 spans 15 residues. DNA of the CDR3: TGTGCCAGCAGCTTGGTGGGCCAGGGACAAGAGACCCAGTACTTC. Its translation is CASSLVGQGQETQYF.

The J gene is TRBJ2-5, the V gene TRBV9; 12 nucleotides match TRBD2. This CDR3 region has 17 residues. In germline, CDR1 is SGDLS, CDR2 YYNGEE. Losses at the gene ends were 0 bases for V and 1 base for J; bases not matched to a gene: 4. CDR3: CASSVGASGGAQETQYF. Here the CDR3 DNA reads TGTGCCAGCAGCGTAGGGGCTAGCGGGGGGGCCCAAGAGACCCAGTACTTC.

This chain connects TRBV4-1 to TRBJ1-6, with 7 bases identical to TRBD1. V lost 0 bases and J lost 6; bases outside the gene matches: 14. Germline lookup yields CDR1 MGHRA and CDR2 YSYEKL. The CDR3 has 19 residues. CDR3 protein: CASSQDQVGTVLGNSPLHF. The CDR3 DNA follows: TGCGCCAGCAGCCAAGATCAAGTCGGGACAGTTTTGGGTAATTCACCCCTCCACTTT.

The chain uses TRBV4-3 and TRBJ2-1; TRBD2 agrees at 12 bases. The trim removed 0 bases at V and 1 base at J, leaving 13 bases unmatched. The CDR3 spans 21 residues. Germline assignment: CDR1 LGHNA and CDR2 YSLEER. The CDR3 region is CASSQDGSGLAGGRSYNEQFF. The DNA of the CDR3 is TGCGCCAGCAGCCAAGATGGGTCAGGGCTAGCGGGGGGGCGGTCCTACAATGAGCAGTTCTTC.

The genes are TRBV19 and TRBJ1-5; TRBD1 is a possible D gene (5 bases). Trimming left V 6 bases short and J 0 bases short, with 15 bases between. The CDR3 consists of 16 residues. Germline CDR1 reads LNHDA; CDR2 reads SQIVND (reference sequence). The CDR3 is CASRRRDLHSNQPQHF. CDR3 bases: TGTGCCAGTAGGAGGCGGGACCTCCATAGCAATCAGCCCCAGCATTTT.

The J gene is TRBJ2-7, the V gene TRBV27; D is perhaps TRBD2 (7 bases). Between the trimmed V and J ends, which lost 3 bases and 2 bases, there was a span of 14 bases. There are 15 residues in the CDR3. CDR1 MNHEY and CDR2 SMNVEV come from the germline V gene (reference sequence). DNA of the CDR3: TGTGCCAGCAGTTTTGAGGGGGGGATGCCCTACGAGCAGTACTTC. Its protein is CASSFEGGMPYEQYF.

This clone is labeled as large. The chain carries TRBV7-2 and TRBJ1-4; 10 bases are shared with TRBD1. J was trimmed by 8 bases and V by 5 bases; bases with no gene match: 5. The CDR3 is 14 amino acids. Germline lookup yields CDR1 SGHTA and CDR2 FQGNSA. CDR3 protein: CASSPQTGGEKLFF. The CDR3 DNA follows: TGTGCCAGCAGCCCCCAGACAGGGGGCGAAAAACTGTTTTTT.

The rearrangement links TRBV7-9 to TRBJ2-5, with TRBD2 identical over 10 bases. V was pared by 4 bases and J by 2 bases, with 4 bases of the junction left unmatched. CDR3 length: 15 amino acids. CDR1 and CDR2 (germline): SEHNR, FQNEAQ (reference sequence). CDR3 in amino acids: CASSSAGGPQETQYF. The CDR3 coding sequence is TGTGCCAGCAGCTCAGCGGGGGGGCCGCAAGAGACCCAGTACTTC.

The gene calls are TRBV15 and TRBJ1-2; D not resolved. Trimming cost V 1 base and J 5 bases, with 14 bases left between them. The CDR3 length is 15 residues. From germline, CDR1 is LNHNV and CDR2 YYDKDF (reference sequence). The CDR3 DNA reads as TGTGCCACCAGCAGAGGGGCCCCAGGTTCTTATGGCTACACCTTC. Its translation is CATSRGAPGSYGYTF.

The chain is built from TRBV11-2 and TRBJ2-2; 10 nucleotides line up with TRBD2. The germline gives CDR1 SGHAT, CDR2 FQNNGV. V lost 7 bases and J lost 3; bases outside the gene matches: 8. The CDR3 spans 16 residues. The CDR3 DNA is TGTGCCAGCAACCCATTAGCGGGGGGATACACCGGGGAGCTGTTTTTT. It translates to CASNPLAGGYTGELFF. The full variable domain, in which reference TRBV11-2 and TRBJ2-2 provide the parts outside the CDR3, is EAGVAQSPRYKIIEKRQSVAFWCNPISGHATLYWYQQILGQGPKLLIQFQNNGVVDDSQLPKDRFSAERLKGVDSTLKIQPAKLEDSAVYLCASNPLAGGYTGELFFGEGSRLTVL.

The V gene is TRBV11-3, the J gene TRBJ2-4; D perhaps matches TRBD1 (7 bases). Looked up from germline, CDR1 is SGHNT and CDR2 is YENEEA. V was clipped by 5 bases and J by 3 bases, with 17 bases between them. CDR3 length: 16 amino acids. The chain's CDR3 is CASSTRGGDSKNIQYF. As DNA, the CDR3 is TGTGCCAGCAGCACAAGGGGCGGGGACAGCAAAAACATTCAGTACTTC.

V usage is TRBV19 and J usage is TRBJ1-1, with D tentatively TRBD1 (6 bases). This CDR3 is 13 amino acids long. V was clipped by 7 bases and J by 1 base, with 10 bases between them. The germline CDR1 and CDR2 sequences are LNHDA and SQIVND (reference sequence). CDR3 sequence: CASMGTRNTEAFF. CDR3 sequence (DNA): TGTGCCAGTATGGGGACAAGGAACACTGAAGCTTTCTTT.

In its sample, this clone was seen a few times. The chain has TRBV11-2 and TRBJ2-3; D perhaps matches TRBD1 (5 bases). This CDR3 region has 17 residues. V lost 1 base and J lost 2, with 16 bases in between. The V gene's germline CDR1 is SGHAT and CDR2 FQNNGV. CDR3 sequence (DNA): TGTGCCAGCAGCTTAGGAGGCAGGGATCCTTACACAGATACGCAGTATTTT. It encodes CASSLGGRDPYTDTQYF.

The chain employs TRBV6-5 and TRBJ1-3; 7 bases fit TRBD1. Per the germline V gene, CDR1 is MNHEY and CDR2 is SVGAGI. With V trimmed by 8 bases and J by 0 bases, 10 bases remained unmatched. The CDR3 covers 16 residues. The CDR3 is CASRSPDRPSGNTIYF. The CDR3 DNA follows: TGTGCCAGCCGTTCCCCGGACAGGCCCTCTGGAAACACCATATATTTT.